This paragraph reports one T cell receptor (beta chain). The source of the sample is a study of cytomegalovirus exposure and HLA in healthy donors. This PCR relied on a set of 60 Vbeta primers and 13 Jbeta primers. The protocol was immunoSEQ multiplex PCR, while the TCRdb copy is restricted to in-frame clones and leaves out a portion. The sample holds about 160,000 clones, more than 80% seen once. This TCR was sampled from a woman between 25 and 40 years old in good health and CMV-seropositive. Sample: PBMCs.

The CDR3 loop reads CASSLARASTDTQYF. Written as DNA, the CDR3 is TGTGCCAGCAGCTTAGCGCGGGCCAGCACAGATACGCAGTATTTT. The genes are TRBV7-9 and TRBJ2-3; a possible D gene is TRBD2 (5 bases). The CDR3 consists of 15 residues. Germline V gene sequence: CDR1 SEHNR, CDR2 FQNEAQ (reference sequence). The ends were cut back, 0 bases at V and 0 bases at J, with 7 bases in the middle.